These 31 T cell receptor beta chains were all obtained from the same sample, sequenced in a study of Graves' ophthalmopathy and Graves' hyperthyroidism. For repertoire sequencing, the TCR beta CDR3 regions were amplified from RNA transcripts. Second-round multiplex PCR came after first-round RT-PCR with HTBI primers. TCRdb ran MiXCR on the multiplex PCR reads and lists one entry per CDR3 protein. This table holds roughly 60,000 distinct CDR3 sequences, roughly 46% found once. The sample consisted of peripheral blood. These receptors came from an adult woman with Graves' ophthalmopathy.

The gene calls are TRBV25-1 and TRBJ2-7; 7 bases fit TRBD2. Germline values: CDR1 MGHDK, CDR2 SYGVNS. Germline trimming cut 4 bases from V and 0 bases from J; bases unmatched to any gene: 6. The CDR3 contains 15 residues. The CDR3 loop is CASSAPRDYSYEQYF. DNA for the CDR3: TGTGCCAGCAGTGCTCCCCGGGACTACTCCTACGAGCAGTACTTC.

In its sample, this clonotype was seen many times. The chain combines TRBV10-3 with TRBJ2-3; the D call may be TRBD1 or TRBD2 (5 bases each). Trimming removed 2 bases at V and 2 bases at J, with 8 bases between. Germline CDR1 and CDR2: ENHRY and SYGVKD. The CDR3 runs 14 residues. The CDR3 spells CAISEAGATDTQYF. The CDR3 DNA reads as TGTGCCATCAGTGAGGCCGGGGCCACAGATACGCAGTATTTT.

Only one count was recorded for this clonotype. The V gene is TRBV10-3, the J gene TRBJ1-5; 8 bases are shared with TRBD1. Trimming cost V 4 bases and J 11 bases; bases outside gene matches: 7. The CDR3 covers 13 residues. CDR1 and CDR2 from the germline V gene are ENHRY and SYGVKD. CDR3 DNA: TGTGCCATCAGTGGACAGGGGTCTGATACCCAGCATTTT. It yields the protein CAISGQGSDTQHF.

This clonotype was recorded at least ten times. This chain joins TRBV2 and TRBJ1-1; D remains ambiguous. V lost 5 bases and J lost 7, with 8 bases in between. This CDR3 region has 11 residues. Germline values: CDR1 SNHLY, CDR2 FYNNEI. The DNA for the CDR3 is TGTGCCAGCAGTCGGCGGGATGAAGCTTTCTTT. It is translated as CASSRRDEAFF.

As regards this clonotype: Mismatch with germline at one junction end may stem from a read error. The chain combines TRBV29-1 with TRBJ2-1; D unresolved. Germline assignment: CDR1 SQVTM and CDR2 ANQGSEA. This CDR3 has 16 residues. The CDR3 loop reads CSVEDLLILSFNEQFF. DNA of the CDR3: TGCAGCGTTGAAGATCTGCTCATATTATCCTTCAATGAGCAGTTCTTC.

The chain has TRBV18 and TRBJ2-6; 8 bases fit TRBD1. The CDR3 contains 18 residues. V lost 2 bases, J lost 0 bases, and 6 bases stayed unmatched. Germline V gives CDR1 KGHSH, CDR2 LQKENI. The CDR3 reads CASSPMTGDLSGANVLTF. The CDR3 coding sequence is TGTGCCAGCTCACCAATGACAGGGGACCTCTCTGGGGCCAACGTCCTGACTTTC.

Ten or more counts support this clonotype. J is TRBJ2-5 and V is TRBV6-1; D unclear. The germline V and J ends were trimmed by 2 bases and 0 bases, with 7 bases remaining between them. CDR3 size: 14 residues. CDR1 and CDR2 (germline): MNHNS, SASEGT. Here the CDR3 reads CASSELNYQETQYF. In nucleotides, the CDR3 is TGTGCCAGCAGTGAATTGAACTACCAAGAGACCCAGTACTTC.

This clonotype was detected a few times. The V call is TRBV10-3, the J call TRBJ2-1; 7 bases agree with TRBD2. This CDR3 comprises 15 residues. Germline CDR1 reads ENHRY; CDR2 reads SYGVKD. Trimming took 2 bases from V and 8 from J; bases not matched to a gene: 9. The CDR3 nucleotides read TGTGCCATCAGTGAGGGGCTAGCGGCTTTTTATGAGCAGTTCTTC. It yields the protein CAISEGLAAFYEQFF.

Only one count was recorded for this clonotype. The chain employs TRBV12-3 or TRBV12-4 and TRBJ2-7; D may correspond to TRBD1 or TRBD2 (6 bases each). There are 15 residues in the CDR3. V lost 4 bases and J 4 bases, leaving 17 bases between the germline ends. The CDR3 coding sequence is TGTGCCAGCAGTTACCGGGACGGAGGGACATACGAGCAGTACTTC. The encoded protein is CASSYRDGGTYEQYF.

As concerns this clonotype: The junction departs from germline at one end; a sequencing error may be responsible. This sequence joins TRBV24-1 and TRBJ2-6, with TRBD2 matching 14 bases. Per the germline V gene, CDR1 is KGHDR and CDR2 is SFDVKD. This CDR3 spans 20 amino acids. CDR3 nucleotides: TGTGCCACCAGTGATTTAAAGGGACTAGCGGGAGCCCTAGGGGACAACGTCCTGACTTTC. As protein: CATSDLKGLAGALGDNVLTF.

This clonotype was recorded many times. This sequence joins TRBV28 and TRBJ2-2; 16 bases fit TRBD2. The CDR3 is made up of 18 amino acids. Trimming took 5 bases from V and 6 from J; bases not matched to a gene: 9. The germline gives CDR1 MDHEN, CDR2 SYDVKM. The CDR3 loop is CASSLAPGLAGGPGELFF. The CDR3 nucleotides are TGTGCCAGCAGTCTAGCCCCGGGACTAGCGGGAGGGCCCGGGGAGCTGTTTTTT.

This clonotype was seen ten or more times. The rearrangement links TRBV5-1 to TRBJ2-5; 7 bases align to TRBD1. The ends lost 0 bases at V and 5 bases at J; junction bases unmatched: 7. The germline V gene encodes CDR1 SGHRS and CDR2 YFSETQ. This CDR3 contains 15 residues. The CDR3 coding sequence is TGCGCCAGCAGCTTGGGCGCAGGGGGTTGGGAGACCCAGTACTTC. It encodes CASSLGAGGWETQYF.

This clonotype was picked up many times. This chain links TRBV5-4 with TRBJ2-1, with D possibly matching TRBD1 (5 bases). Germline V gene data show CDR1 as SGHNT and CDR2 as YYREEE (reference sequence). The CDR3 consists of 13 residues. V dropped 4 bases and J dropped 4 bases, with 9 bases sitting between them. CDR3 protein: CASSGGAYNEQFF. CDR3 coding DNA: TGTGCCAGCAGCGGTGGGGCTTACAATGAGCAGTTCTTC.

This chain uses TRBV7-3 with TRBJ2-7; the match to TRBD2 covers 7 bases. The germline V gene has CDR1 SGHTA and CDR2 FQGTGA. The V segment lost 1 base and the J segment 3 bases; nucleotides outside the gene matches: 3. The CDR3 is 14 residues long. CDR3 residues: CASSLRGGSYEQYF. CDR3 DNA sequence: TGTGCCAGCAGCTTAAGGGGCGGGAGCTACGAGCAGTACTTC.

The CDR3 DNA reads as TGCAGTGCGACAGAAGGAAACACCATATATTTT. It yields the protein CSATEGNTIYF. The chain employs TRBV20-1 and TRBJ1-3, with D maybe TRBD1 (5 bases). The CDR3 is 11 residues long. V was pared by 6 bases and J by 4 bases, with 7 bases between. Germline CDR1 reads DFQATT; CDR2 reads SNEGSKA (reference sequence).

This clonotype came up many times. The chain carries TRBV28 and TRBJ1-1; TRBD1 matches at 7 bases. The V and J ends lost 8 bases and 5 bases, in that order; junction bases with no gene match: 11. This CDR3 has 14 residues. The germline V gene has CDR1 MDHEN and CDR2 SYDVKM. DNA for the CDR3: TGTGCCAGCTACTCCACAGGGGAGGGGACTGAAGCTTTCTTT. It codes for CASYSTGEGTEAFF.

The CDR3 DNA sequence: TGCAGTGCAAGGGGAATAGATACGCAGTATTTT. This codes for CSARGIDTQYF. The V gene is TRBV20-1, the J gene TRBJ2-3, with D possibly being TRBD1 (5 bases). CDR3 length: 11 amino acids. V was shortened by 6 bases and J by 5 bases, with 9 bases between the two germline ends. Germline values: CDR1 DFQATT, CDR2 SNEGSKA (reference sequence).

The rearrangement uses TRBV30 and TRBJ2-7; D may be TRBD1 or TRBD2 (5 bases each). In germline, CDR1 is GTSNPN, CDR2 SVGIG (reference sequence). The CDR3 length is 15 residues. The germline V and J ends were trimmed by 1 base and 5 bases, with 18 bases remaining between them. CDR3 nucleotides: TGTGCCTGGAGTGGCCTCGTTGGGGGTAGGGACGAGCAGTACTTC. This codes for CAWSGLVGGRDEQYF. The entire variable domain, with the rest obtained from reference TRBV30 and TRBJ2-7, is as follows: SQTIHQWPATLVQPVGSPLSLECTVEGTSNPNLYWYRQAAGRGLQLLFYSVGIGQISSEVPQNLSASRPQDRQFILSSKKLLLSDSGFYLCAWSGLVGGRDEQYFGPGTRLTVT.

This clonotype has ten or more counts. V gene TRBV4-1 combines with J gene TRBJ1-5, with D unresolved. The ends were cut back, 0 bases at V and 0 bases at J, with 6 bases in the middle. This CDR3 has 15 residues. The germline gives CDR1 MGHRA, CDR2 YSYEKL. The CDR3 loop is CASSQETHSNQPQHF. The CDR3 nucleotides read TGCGCCAGCAGCCAAGAAACACATAGCAATCAGCCCCAGCATTTT.

By its share, this clonotype is medium-sized (0.01 to 0.1%). The rearrangement uses TRBV9 and TRBJ1-2, with TRBD1 as a possible D gene (5 bases). The length of the CDR3 is 13 residues. V lost 4 bases, J lost 7 bases, and 14 bases lay in between. CDR1 is SGDLS, CDR2 YYNGEE, per germline. CDR3 sequence: CASSPADTVGYTF. As DNA, the CDR3 is TGTGCCAGCAGCCCAGCGGACACGGTTGGCTACACCTTC. Looking up the rest from reference TRBV9 and TRBJ1-2 gives the full variable domain: DSGVTQTPKHLITATGQRVTLRCSPRSGDLSVYWYQQSLDQGLQFLIQYYNGEERAKGNILERFSAQQFPDLHSELNLSSLELGDSALYFCASSPADTVGYTFGSGTRLTVV.

The table lists this clonotype with many counts. The CDR3 loop is CASSQTPQETQYF. The DNA of the CDR3 is TGTGCCAGCAGCCAGACGCCCCAAGAGACCCAGTACTTC. The chain employs TRBV28 and TRBJ2-5, with D hard to call. V was clipped by 6 bases and J by 1 base, with 9 bases between them. Germline V gives CDR1 MDHEN, CDR2 SYDVKM. The length of the CDR3 is 13 residues.

Ten or more counts support this clonotype. The chain is built from TRBV20-1 and TRBJ1-1; D is possibly TRBD1 (5 bases). V was trimmed by 0 bases and J by 11 bases, leaving 25 bases between them. CDR1 is DFQATT and CDR2 is SNEGSKA in the germline V gene (reference sequence). CDR3 length: 16 amino acids. Written as DNA, the CDR3 is TGCAGTGCTAGAGATGCGTCGAGGGCCAGGGTAAGTGGGGCTTTCTTT. Translated: CSARDASRARVSGAFF.

This clonotype was counted at least ten times. The chain employs TRBV4-3 and TRBJ1-3, with D hard to call. CDR3 length: 13 amino acids. Germline values: CDR1 LGHNA, CDR2 YSLEER. V was trimmed by 0 bases and J by 6 bases, leaving 6 bases between them. The CDR3 DNA reads as TGCGCCAGCAGCCAAGATCTATTAAACACCATATATTTT. As protein: CASSQDLLNTIYF.

This clonotype was detected once. The chain is built from TRBV2 and TRBJ1-5; D gene ambiguous. Trimming shortened V by 5 bases and J by 7 bases, and 12 bases separated the two germline ends. The CDR3 loop spans 13 amino acids. The germline gives CDR1 SNHLY, CDR2 FYNNEI. CDR3 in DNA: TGTGCCAGCAGTTCATTCCGAGGGCAGCCCCAGCATTTT. As protein: CASSSFRGQPQHF. Combining the CDR3 with reference TRBV2 and TRBJ1-5 gives the whole variable domain EPEVTQTPSHQVTQMGQEVILRCVPISNHLYFYWYRQILGQKVEFLVSFYNNEISEKSEIFDDQFSVERPDGSNFTLKIRSTKLEDSAMYFCASSSFRGQPQHFGDGTRLSIL.

This clonotype was observed many times. The chain links TRBV20-1 to TRBJ2-7; 9 nucleotides align to TRBD2. This CDR3 is 12 amino acids long. CDR1 is DFQATT and CDR2 is SNEGSKA in the germline V gene (reference sequence). The CDR3 DNA sequence: TGCAGCGCCGGGACTAGCAGGGGAGAGCAGTACTTC. This translates into CSAGTSRGEQYF.

This clonotype was detected many times. CDR3 in DNA: TGTGCCAGCACTATAGGCCCCTCCCAGAACACTGAAGCTTTCTTT. Protein product: CASTIGPSQNTEAFF. This chain links TRBV9 with TRBJ1-1, with D hard to call. The length of the CDR3 is 15 residues. The germline CDR1 and CDR2 sequences are SGDLS and YYNGEE. The V gene lost 6 bases and the J gene lost 1 base, with 16 bases spanning the gap. Full variable domain (rest looked up from reference TRBV9 and TRBJ1-1): DSGVTQTPKHLITATGQRVTLRCSPRSGDLSVYWYQQSLDQGLQFLIQYYNGEERAKGNILERFSAQQFPDLHSELNLSSLELGDSALYFCASTIGPSQNTEAFFGQGTRLTVV.

This clonotype was detected many times. In DNA form, the CDR3 reads TGTGCCTGGAGTGTTGGTGAGCAGTTCTTC. As protein: CAWSVGEQFF. V gene TRBV30 combines with J gene TRBJ2-1; unclear D gene. Trimming took off 0 bases at V and 9 bases at J, with 3 bases between the two ends. CDR3 length: 10 amino acids. The germline V gene has CDR1 GTSNPN and CDR2 SVGIG (reference sequence).

For this clonotype: This may be a read error: a much more frequent sequence differs by one nucleotide. The V and J genes are TRBV28 and TRBJ1-4, with D perhaps matching TRBD1 (6 bases). CDR3 length: 15 amino acids. The germline gives CDR1 MDHEN, CDR2 SYDVKM. This CDR3 is CASSPWTATNEKLLF. The CDR3 nucleotides are TGTGCCAGCAGCCCCTGGACAGCAACTAATGAAAAACTGCTTTTT.

The table lists this clonotype with many counts. This rearrangement joins TRBV7-3 to TRBJ2-7; the D gene is possibly TRBD2 (5 bases). This CDR3 has 13 residues. V was shortened by 1 base and J by 7 bases, with 11 bases between the two germline ends. Germline CDR1 reads SGHTA; CDR2 reads FQGTGA. CDR3 amino acids: CASSLMGGGEQYF. In nucleotides, the CDR3 is TGTGCCAGCAGCTTAATGGGCGGCGGGGAGCAGTACTTC.

J is TRBJ2-2 and V is TRBV9; 7 bases are shared with TRBD2. J lost 8 bases, V lost 3 bases, and 1 base had no gene match. The CDR3 is 12 amino acids. Germline CDR1 reads SGDLS; CDR2 reads YYNGEE. The CDR3 here is CASSAGGGELFF. The CDR3 DNA is TGTGCCAGCAGCGCCGGGGGGGGGGAGCTGTTTTTT.

V usage is TRBV9 and J usage is TRBJ2-1; 8 bases agree with TRBD1. V shed 0 bases and J 4 bases; nucleotides not matched to a gene: 9. This CDR3 region has 17 residues. The germline CDR1 and CDR2 sequences are SGDLS and YYNGEE. This CDR3 is CASSVGRRQGSYNEQFF. The CDR3 region has the DNA TGTGCCAGCAGCGTAGGGAGGAGACAGGGGTCGTACAATGAGCAGTTCTTC. The whole variable domain, remainder taken from reference TRBV9 and TRBJ2-1, is DSGVTQTPKHLITATGQRVTLRCSPRSGDLSVYWYQQSLDQGLQFLIQYYNGEERAKGNILERFSAQQFPDLHSELNLSSLELGDSALYFCASSVGRRQGSYNEQFFGPGTRLTVL.